The 8 T cell receptor beta chains below come from one sample, sequenced in a study of blood T cell repertoires in COVID-19. TCRdb's copy holds only in-frame clones and misses some; the assay was immunoSEQ multiplex PCR. In the table there are 300,000 or so clones, roughly nine tenths of which are singletons. Sequenced: peripheral blood. Every receptor here comes from a woman in her thirties with COVID-19, enrolled during active disease.

This clone was recorded only once. The chain combines TRBV5-6 with TRBJ1-1; 7 bases map to TRBD1. V was pared by 3 bases and J by 2 bases, with 10 bases of the junction left unmatched. The germline gives CDR1 SGHDT, CDR2 YYEEEE. CDR3 size: 16 residues. CDR3 DNA: TGTGCCAGCAGCTCCCCCGGGACAGCAACCAACACTGAAGCTTTCTTT. It translates to CASSSPGTATNTEAFF.

The chain uses TRBV13 and TRBJ2-1; 8 bases match TRBD2. Germline CDR1 PRHDT, CDR2 FYEKMQ (reference sequence). V gave up 5 bases and J gave up 5 bases; unmatched junction bases: 5. This CDR3 comprises 14 residues. The CDR3 spells CASSPREANNEQFF. The CDR3 bases are TGTGCCAGCAGCCCGCGGGAGGCGAACAATGAGCAGTTCTTC.

This chain uses TRBV29-1 with TRBJ2-1; possibly TRBD2 for D (6 bases). The CDR3 has 12 residues. V gave up 7 bases and J gave up 9 bases, with 16 bases separating them. CDR1 is SQVTM, CDR2 ANQGSEA, per germline. CDR3 coding DNA: TGCAGCGCCGGGCGGGGTTTAGGTGAGCAGTTCTTC. Translating gives CSAGRGLGEQFF.

The chain joins TRBV19 to TRBJ2-3; TRBD2 aligns across 10 bases. The CDR3 is made up of 15 amino acids. V shed 3 bases and J 6 bases; nucleotides not matched to a gene: 6. CDR1 LNHDA and CDR2 SQIVND come from the germline V gene (reference sequence). CDR3 bases: TGTGCCAGTAGTATTGCTAGCGGGAGTGCGGATACGCAGTATTTT. The encoded protein is CASSIASGSADTQYF. The variable domain in full, completed from reference TRBV19 and TRBJ2-3, reads DGGITQSPKYLFRKEGQNVTLSCEQNLNHDAMYWYRQDPGQGLRLIYYSQIVNDFQKGDIAEGYSVSREKKESFPLTVTSAQKNPTAFYLCASSIASGSADTQYFGPGTRLTVL.

This clone appeared once. The V gene is TRBV6-1, the J gene TRBJ1-2; 8 bases line up with TRBD1. CDR1 MNHNS and CDR2 SASEGT come from the germline V gene. The V and J ends lost 2 bases and 8 bases, in that order; junction bases with no gene match: 4. The CDR3 is made up of 13 amino acids. The CDR3 region is CASSELRGLGYTF. The CDR3 nucleotides are TGTGCCAGCAGTGAACTCAGGGGGCTGGGCTACACCTTC.

Here the CDR3 DNA reads TGTGCCAGCAGTTTATCCGGGGGGTCTGAAGCTTTCTTT. Translated, it gives CASSLSGGSEAFF. This rearrangement joins TRBV12-3 or TRBV12-4 to TRBJ1-1; D is possibly TRBD1 (5 bases). The length of the CDR3 is 13 residues. V was shortened by 2 bases and J by 6 bases, with 10 bases between the two germline ends.

The V call is TRBV11-2, the J call TRBJ1-2, with a weak D call TRBD1 (5 bases). The CDR3 length is 12 residues. Germline values: CDR1 SGHAT, CDR2 FQNNGV. Trimming took 2 bases from V and 5 from J, leaving 6 bases between them. In DNA, the CDR3 is TGTGCCAGCAGCTTACAGGGTTATGGCTACACCTTC. It translates to CASSLQGYGYTF.

The CDR3 is CASSLRTGSYNEQFF. The CDR3 DNA is TGTGCCAGCAGCTTAAGGACAGGTTCCTACAATGAGCAGTTCTTC. V usage is TRBV7-9 and J usage is TRBJ2-1, with 7 bases fitting TRBD1. The CDR3 loop spans 15 amino acids. Unmatched junction bases numbered 2, after V lost 2 bases and J lost 1 base. The V gene's germline CDR1 is SEHNR and CDR2 FQNEAQ (reference sequence).